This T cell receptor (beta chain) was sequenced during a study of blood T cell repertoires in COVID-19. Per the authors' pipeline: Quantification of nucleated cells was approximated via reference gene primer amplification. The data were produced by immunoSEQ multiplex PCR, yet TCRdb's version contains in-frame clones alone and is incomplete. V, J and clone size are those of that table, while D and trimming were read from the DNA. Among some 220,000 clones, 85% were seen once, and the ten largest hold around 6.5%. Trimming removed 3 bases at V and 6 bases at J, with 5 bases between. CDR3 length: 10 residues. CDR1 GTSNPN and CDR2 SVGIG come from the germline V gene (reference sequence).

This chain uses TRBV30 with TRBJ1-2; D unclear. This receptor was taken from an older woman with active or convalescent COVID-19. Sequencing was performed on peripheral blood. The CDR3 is CAWRANGYTF. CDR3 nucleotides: TGTGCCTGGAGAGCCAATGGCTACACCTTC.